The source of this TCR beta chain is a study of T cells in Graves' hyperthyroidism and ophthalmopathy. Amplified TCR beta CDR3 regions came from RNA transcripts. During a first-round RT-PCR of the TCR CDR3, the HTBI primer set was used. TCRdb ran MiXCR on the multiplex PCR reads and lists one entry per CDR3 protein. Found here are over 650,000 distinct CDR3 sequences, about 45% of them singletons; the top ten hold under 8.5%. This clonotype was picked up a small number of times. Germline assignment: CDR1 SEHNR and CDR2 FQNEAQ (reference sequence). This CDR3 comprises 14 residues. V gave up 1 base and J gave up 10 bases; unmatched junction bases: 6.

Specimen: peripheral blood or thyroid tissue (not recorded which). The chain couples TRBV7-9 to TRBJ1-5, with 8 bases that match TRBD1. The TCR was taken from an adult man with Graves' disease, either hyperthyroidism or ophthalmopathy (not recorded which). In DNA form, the CDR3 reads TGTGCCAGCAGCTTAGGGACAGGGTTTTTCCCCCAGCATTTT. Translation: CASSLGTGFFPQHF.